This TCR beta chain was obtained from a study of blood T cell repertoires in COVID-19 (dated by TCRdb to about 2020). Turning to the overall study: Samples from collaborators originated in the United States, Italy and Spain and spanned both the acute and convalescent phases of COVID-19. The prospective study material was composed of cDNA or gDNA derived from T cells, B-cell-depleted T cells, or PBMCs. Subjects who had been exposed to COVID-19, were actively infected with it, or had recovered from it provided the deeply sampled blood TCRbeta repertoires that made up the dataset. The repertoires were released in a freely available public database meant as a resource for research on the immune response to SARS-CoV-2. Samples came from the ongoing ImmuneRACE study (first 160 participants) plus 1,254 subjects from 6 global collaborators. The sample metadata nearly always contained a de-identified subject ID, COVID-19 status, age in years and sex. Where available, HLA class I and class II types were obtained from metadata supplied by the sample provider rather than from assay-based typing.

Broad study findings and their caveats: The quantity of clinical and demographic metadata differed by source and by participant and was supplied without curation.

Concerning this clone: Its antigen is not yet known. Base qualities are not recorded, but no much larger clone differs from it by a single base.

At one collaborating source in Seattle, patients were enrolled during active infection and were followed longitudinally through the course of disease. Collaborating institutions collected whole blood in K2EDTA tubes following their own protocols. For TCRbeta analysis, collaborator samples were shipped as frozen whole blood, as isolated PBMCs, or as DNA extracted from either sample type. The CDR3, cysteine through phenylalanine, is 14 amino acids long. Only the CDR3 region is kept as DNA, spanning 42 bases read in frame from base 1. Taken from the germline V gene (reference sequence), the CDR1 and CDR2 loops are SGHAT and FQDESV. A distance of 8 bases separates the germline ends of V and J, which lose 2 bases and 1 base respectively. The immunoSEQ Assay, a bias-controlled multiplex PCR, was used to amplify TCRbeta CDR3 regions from genomic DNA. The authors' pipeline ran thus. Nucleated cell counts per sample were estimated from amplification of reference gene primers within the assay. To quantify the absolute abundance of each unique TCRbeta CDR3 rearrangement, sequence reads were collapsed and filtered. For each sample, productive Simpson clonality was calculated as the square root of Simpson's diversity index across productive rearrangements. This is the immuneACCESS table as TCRdb keeps it, with only in-frame sequences that have V and J called. A part of the clones is gone; compared with another copy, unresolved V genes explain less than half, and the rest is unexplained. That table gives V, J and clone size, and the DNA gave D and trimming. The sample profile shows 250,000 to 350,000 clones; about four fifths of them were found once. In total, the top ten clones hold roughly 1.5% of the sample.

Sequenced sample: peripheral blood. The TCR sequence derives from a human donor with COVID-19, enrolled during active disease. The donor label of this sample is uncertain. The V and J segments used are TRBV11-1 and TRBJ2-5, with the D gene not clear enough to name. The CDR3 protein sequence reads: CASSLFYLQETQYF. The DNA sequence is given as TGTGCCAGCAGCTTATTCTATCTCCAAGAGACCCAGTACTTC. With the portions outside the CDR3 filled from the reference TRBV11-1 and TRBJ2-5 genes, the complete variable region becomes EAEVAQSPRYKITEKSQAVAFWCDPISGHATLYWYRQILGQGPELLVQFQDESVVDDSQLPKDRFSAERLKGVDSTLKIQPAELGDSAMYLCASSLFYLQETQYFGPGTRLLVL.